A single sample is the source of the 28 T cell receptor beta chains below, sequenced in a study of low-dose radiotherapy and immunotherapy resistance in tumors. TRAV and TRBV primers primed cDNA for both TCRalpha and TCRbeta. Amplification of TCRs used a constant-region primer and V-primer adapter for roughly 22 PCR cycles. TCRdb re-called the reads with MiXCR, one entry per CDR3 protein. The data contain some 13,000 distinct CDR3 sequences, approximately 57% of them singletons. The receptors derive from a human donor with advanced metastatic prostate, ovarian, gallbladder or colorectal cancer (not recorded which). This table probably holds off-target reads from a library built for another chain.

This clonotype was seen a few times. The V and J genes are TRBV6-2 or TRBV6-3 and TRBJ2-1, with D perhaps being TRBD1 or TRBD2 (5 bases each). Deletions cut 6 bases from V and 4 bases from J, with 10 bases between. CDR3 length: 13 residues. CDR1 MNHEY and CDR2 SVGEGT come from the germline V gene. This CDR3 is CASSVGEYNEQFF. The CDR3 DNA is TGTGCCAGCAGCGTGGGGGAGTACAATGAGCAGTTCTTC.

This chain uses TRBV20-1 with TRBJ2-1; D unresolved. Germline assignment: CDR1 DFQATT and CDR2 SNEGSKA (reference sequence). V dropped 1 base and J dropped 6 bases, with 10 bases sitting between them. The CDR3 is made up of 13 amino acids. CDR3 in DNA: TGCAGTGCTAGAGGCCTCCTGGGCAATGAGCAGTTCTTC. It is translated as CSARGLLGNEQFF.

This clonotype was found a few times. The chain couples TRBV28 to TRBJ2-7, with TRBD1 as a possible D gene (5 bases). Between the trimmed V and J ends, which lost 5 bases and 0 bases, there was a span of 14 bases. CDR1 is MDHEN and CDR2 is SYDVKM in the germline V gene. CDR3 length: 15 residues. The CDR3 spells CASSRPGLNSYEQYF. CDR3 DNA sequence: TGTGCCAGCAGTCGCCCAGGGCTAAACTCCTACGAGCAGTACTTC.

V is TRBV6-1 and J is TRBJ2-7; 9 bases are a match to TRBD1. Germline loops: CDR1 MNHNS, CDR2 SASEGT. The length of the CDR3 is 15 residues. Germline trimming cut 6 bases from V and 3 bases from J; bases unmatched to any gene: 9. CDR3 protein: CASSRTGAGDYEQYF. CDR3 nucleotide sequence: TGTGCCAGCAGCCGGACAGGGGCAGGAGACTACGAGCAGTACTTC.

The chain couples TRBV19 to TRBJ2-7; 9 bases fit TRBD1. The CDR3 consists of 13 residues. The V gene end was trimmed by 7 bases and the J gene end by 7 bases; junction bases not matched to a gene: 8. CDR1 is LNHDA and CDR2 is SQIVND in the germline V gene (reference sequence). The CDR3 DNA is TGTGCCAGTACCACAGGGGGCGCGGGGGAGCAGTACTTC. Translating gives CASTTGGAGEQYF.

The CDR3 bases are TGTGCCAGCAGCTTAGAGTGGGGGCGGGGCGAGCAGTACTTC. It translates to CASSLEWGRGEQYF. The rearrangement links TRBV7-2 to TRBJ2-7, with D possibly being TRBD1 or TRBD2 (6 bases each). This CDR3 region has 14 residues. V was pared by 1 base and J by 6 bases, with 13 bases between. Per the germline V gene, CDR1 is SGHTA and CDR2 is FQGNSA. Using reference TRBV7-2 and TRBJ2-7 for the parts outside the CDR3, the full variable domain is GAGVSQSPSNKVTEKGKDVELRCDPISGHTALYWYRQSLGQGLEFLIYFQGNSAPDKSGLPSDRFSAERTGGSVSTLTIQRTQQEDSAVYLCASSLEWGRGEQYFGPGTRLTVT.

V usage is TRBV2 and J usage is TRBJ2-5; D possibly uses TRBD1 or TRBD2 (5 bases each). CDR1 and CDR2 (germline): SNHLY, FYNNEI. This CDR3 contains 14 residues. V was cut by 7 bases and J by 3 bases, with 15 bases left in between. The CDR3 bases are TGTGCCAGCACCCAGGTGGGGACCGAAGAGACCCAGTACTTC. Translating gives CASTQVGTEETQYF.

This chain connects TRBV20-1 to TRBJ1-6; 11 nucleotides agree with TRBD1. CDR1 and CDR2 from the germline V gene are DFQATT and SNEGSKA (reference sequence). V was pared by 4 bases and J by 10 bases, with 9 bases of the junction left unmatched. The CDR3 spans 15 residues. CDR3 protein: CSATRWDRGTSPLHF. The CDR3 bases are TGCAGTGCTACGAGATGGGACAGGGGGACGTCACCCCTCCACTTT.

This rearrangement joins TRBV18 to TRBJ1-4, with a weak D call TRBD1 (6 bases). This CDR3 has 17 amino acids. Germline CDR1 KGHSH, CDR2 LQKENI. V was shortened by 1 base and J by 3 bases, with 15 bases between the two germline ends. CDR3 sequence: CASSPRTPTGPNEKLFF. The CDR3 region has the DNA TGTGCCAGCTCACCACGGACGCCGACAGGTCCTAATGAAAAACTGTTTTTT.

For the CDR3, the DNA is TGTGCCAGCTCCGCCGCCAGCCTGAACACTGAAGCTTTCTTT. It encodes CASSAASLNTEAFF. The rearrangement joins TRBV28 to TRBJ1-1, with D unresolved. This CDR3 region has 14 residues. The germline gives CDR1 MDHEN, CDR2 SYDVKM. The V gene lost 8 bases and the J gene lost 0 bases, with 13 bases spanning the gap.

The chain recombines TRBV12-3 or TRBV12-4 with TRBJ2-3; D is undetermined. Trimming removed 1 base from V and 8 bases from J, with 10 bases in between. This CDR3 has 13 amino acids. CDR3 nucleotide sequence: TGTGCCAGCAGTTTAGACTCTTTAGGTACGCAGTATTTT. Its translation is CASSLDSLGTQYF.

The V gene is TRBV6-1, the J gene TRBJ1-5, with 9 bases lining up with TRBD1. With V trimmed by 6 bases and J by 4 bases, 4 bases remained unmatched. CDR1 MNHNS and CDR2 SASEGT come from the germline V gene. The CDR3 is 14 amino acids. The CDR3 protein is CASRKGQGNQPQHF. Written as DNA, the CDR3 is TGTGCCAGCAGAAAGGGACAGGGTAATCAGCCCCAGCATTTT.

The rearrangement uses TRBV5-4 and TRBJ1-2; TRBD1 is a possible D gene (5 bases). The germline V and J ends were trimmed by 0 bases and 5 bases, with 14 bases remaining between them. CDR1 and CDR2 (germline): SGHNT, YYREEE (reference sequence). CDR3 size: 15 residues. The CDR3 nucleotides read TGTGCCAGCAGCTTGGCCGGCACAGGAGGGTATGGCTACACCTTC. Translating gives CASSLAGTGGYGYTF. Complete variable domain (other parts from reference TRBV5-4 and TRBJ1-2): ETGVTQSPTHLIKTRGQQVTLRCSSQSGHNTVSWYQQALGQGPQFIFQYYREEENGRGNFPPRFSGLQFPNYSSELNVNALELDDSALYLCASSLAGTGGYGYTFGSGTRLTVV.

This rearrangement joins TRBV5-1 to TRBJ1-5, with D possibly TRBD1 on 5 matching bases. CDR1 and CDR2 (germline): SGHRS, YFSETQ. The CDR3 length is 15 residues. The V end lost 6 bases, the J end lost 3 bases, and 16 bases lay between the germline ends. The CDR3 nucleotides are TGCGCCAGCACAGGGACGCCTGATCCCAATCAGCCCCAGCATTTT. This translates into CASTGTPDPNQPQHF.

A note on this clonotype: With a much larger clone just one base away, this may be a read error. The chain recombines TRBV28 with TRBJ2-2; a weak D match, TRBD2 (5 bases). This CDR3 contains 14 residues. Germline loops: CDR1 MDHEN, CDR2 SYDVKM. The CDR3 region has the DNA TGTGCCAGCAGGTCTAGCCCGTCAACCGGGGAGCAGTTTTTT. It codes for CASRSSPSTGEQFF.

The V and J genes are TRBV12-3 or TRBV12-4 and TRBJ2-2; D possibly corresponds to TRBD1 (7 bases). V lost 5 bases and J 7 bases, leaving 11 bases between the germline ends. This CDR3 spans 13 amino acids. For the CDR3, the DNA is TGTGCCAGCAGTCCAGGGGGGCACGGGGAGCTGTTTTTT. It specifies CASSPGGHGELFF.

The chain uses TRBV29-1 and TRBJ1-2; 8 bases align to TRBD1. CDR1 SQVTM and CDR2 ANQGSEA come from the germline V gene. V lost 6 bases to trimming and J lost 6 bases; unmatched junction nucleotides: 6. The CDR3 is 12 residues long. The CDR3 nucleotides read TGCAGCGTGACAGGGGAGAGGGATGGCTACACCTTC. Translation: CSVTGERDGYTF.

This chain joins TRBV2 and TRBJ1-4; D perhaps matches TRBD1 (5 bases). CDR1 is SNHLY and CDR2 is FYNNEI in the germline V gene. Trimming removed 8 bases at V and 8 bases at J, with 12 bases between. The length of the CDR3 is 12 residues. CDR3 sequence: CASVPGQEKLFF. The CDR3 DNA is TGTGCCAGCGTACCAGGGCAGGAAAAACTGTTTTTT.

V usage is TRBV2 and J usage is TRBJ2-1; D is uncertain. Between the trimmed V and J ends, which lost 10 bases and 8 bases, there was a span of 24 bases. This CDR3 region has 15 residues. Germline lookup yields CDR1 SNHLY and CDR2 FYNNEI. The CDR3 nucleotides are TGTGCCACCGCTAACGACCCAGATTCGGGCGATGAGCAGTTCTTC. It yields the protein CATANDPDSGDEQFF.

The gene calls are TRBV12-3 or TRBV12-4 and TRBJ2-7; weak D call: TRBD2 (6 bases). V lost 6 bases to trimming and J lost 0 bases, with 9 bases between them. CDR3 length equals 13 residues. The CDR3 reads CASRDGSSYEQYF. Here the CDR3 DNA reads TGTGCCAGCAGGGACGGGAGCTCCTACGAGCAGTACTTC.

The chain uses TRBV18 and TRBJ1-1, with D possibly matching TRBD1 (6 bases). Germline CDR1 and CDR2: KGHSH and LQKENI. The CDR3 length is 12 residues. V gave up 5 bases and J gave up 6 bases, with 10 bases separating them. CDR3 residues: CASSEGTPEAFF. The CDR3 DNA reads TGTGCCAGCTCAGAAGGGACACCTGAAGCTTTCTTT.

The chain links TRBV6-5 to TRBJ2-2; maybe TRBD2 (6 bases). In germline, CDR1 is MNHEY, CDR2 SVGAGI. CDR3 length: 17 residues. Trimming pared 0 bases from V and 1 base from J, leaving 12 bases between. As DNA, the CDR3 is TGTGCCAGCAGTTACTCGAAAGGGGAGGTGAACACCGGGGAGCTGTTTTTT. Translated, it gives CASSYSKGEVNTGELFF.

The chain couples TRBV7-2 to TRBJ2-7; 10 bases are a match to TRBD2. CDR3 length: 16 residues. Germline values: CDR1 SGHTA, CDR2 FQGNSA. V was clipped by 5 bases and J by 3 bases; unmatched bases: 10. CDR3 nucleotide sequence: TGTGCCAGCAGCAGAACGAATCTAGCGGGAGACTACGAGCAGTACTTC. Encoded protein: CASSRTNLAGDYEQYF.

The chain employs TRBV28 and TRBJ1-1; 7 positions match TRBD1. There are 13 residues in the CDR3. Germline V CDR1 and CDR2: MDHEN, SYDVKM. Trimming cost V 4 bases and J 5 bases; bases outside gene matches: 4. The CDR3 region has the DNA TGTGCCAGCAGTTACAGGGGCGGTACTGAAGCTTTCTTT. Translating it yields CASSYRGGTEAFF.

This clonotype was seen only once. The V gene is TRBV12-3 or TRBV12-4, the J gene TRBJ2-7; D might be TRBD2 (5 bases). Trimming left V 2 bases short and J 8 bases short, with 13 bases between. The CDR3 has 13 residues. CDR3 amino acids: CASSLNFSTKQYF. The CDR3 nucleotides are TGTGCCAGCAGTTTAAACTTCTCGACTAAGCAGTACTTC.

This chain connects TRBV28 to TRBJ1-5; a possible D gene is TRBD1 (5 bases). This CDR3 is 14 amino acids long. The V gene's germline CDR1 is MDHEN and CDR2 SYDVKM. The V end lost 5 bases, the J end lost 7 bases, and 15 bases lay between the germline ends. CDR3 sequence reads: CASSPGTRRQPQHF. CDR3 coding DNA: TGTGCCAGCAGTCCCGGGACTCGTCGGCAGCCCCAGCATTTT.

The J gene is TRBJ1-6, the V gene TRBV4-1; a weak D match, TRBD1 (6 bases). V was trimmed by 0 bases and J by 7 bases, leaving 10 bases between them. This CDR3 is built from 15 residues. The germline V gene has CDR1 MGHRA and CDR2 YSYEKL. In DNA form, the CDR3 reads TGCGCCAGCAGCCAAGAGGAGGGGGACAATTCACCCCTCCACTTT. Protein sequence: CASSQEEGDNSPLHF.

The J gene is TRBJ1-6, the V gene TRBV12-3 or TRBV12-4; tentatively, D is TRBD1 (6 bases). Trimming shortened V by 6 bases and J by 2 bases, and 11 bases separated the two germline ends. The CDR3 contains 15 residues. CDR3 loop: CASREQGTYNSPLHF. CDR3 nucleotide sequence: TGTGCCAGCAGGGAACAGGGAACCTATAATTCACCCCTCCACTTT.